Following are 16 T cell receptor beta chains from one sample sequenced in a study of shared clonotypes between healthy human individuals. Using immunoSEQ multiplex PCR, the repertoire was profiled, and TCRdb retains in-frame clones only, with some absent. The sample lists about 1,900,000 clones, just under 95% occurring once. CD45RO negativity and positive selection for CCR7 defined naive CD8 cells, a population that excluded terminally differentiated effector memory CD45RA+ cells. Sequenced sample: naive CD8+ T cells sorted from blood. The receptors come from a man younger than 35 in good health.

The gene calls are TRBV9 and TRBJ2-2; either TRBD1 or TRBD2 may supply D (6 bases each). V lost 4 bases, J lost 3 bases, and 16 bases lay in between. Germline CDR1 SGDLS, CDR2 YYNGEE. The CDR3 covers 16 residues. DNA for the CDR3: TGTGCCAGCAGCTTACGCTCGGGGGCGGACACCGGGGAGCTGTTTTTT. Translation: CASSLRSGADTGELFF.

This clone appeared once. The J gene is TRBJ2-3, the V gene TRBV7-9, with 10 bases identical to TRBD2. V lost 2 bases, J lost 4 bases, and 9 bases stayed unmatched. Germline assignment: CDR1 SEHNR and CDR2 FQNEAQ (reference sequence). This CDR3 is built from 17 residues. CDR3 bases: TGTGCCAGCAGCTTAAAGGGAGAGACTAGCGGGCCAGATACGCAGTATTTT. Its translation: CASSLKGETSGPDTQYF.

The CDR3 DNA reads as TGTGCCAGCAGCTTAGCGAATTACGTGGAGGCGGGAGAGACATTCTACAATGAGCAGTTCTTC. Translating it yields CASSLANYVEAGETFYNEQFF. This sequence joins TRBV7-8 and TRBJ2-1, with 7 bases matching TRBD2. CDR1 is SGHVS, CDR2 FQNEAQ, per germline. This CDR3 has 21 amino acids. Trimming took 0 bases from V and 3 from J; bases not matched to a gene: 20.

The chain combines TRBV5-6 with TRBJ2-1, with 9 bases lining up with TRBD1. Germline CDR1 reads SGHDT; CDR2 reads YYEEEE. V lost 4 bases to trimming and J lost 8 bases; unmatched junction nucleotides: 1. The length of the CDR3 is 12 residues. CDR3 DNA sequence: TGTGCCAGCAGCGGGACAGGGCATGAGCAGTTCTTC. Translating gives CASSGTGHEQFF. Combining the CDR3 with reference TRBV5-6 and TRBJ2-1 gives the whole variable domain DAGVTQSPTHLIKTRGQQVTLRCSPKSGHDTVSWYQQALGQGPQFIFQYYEEEERQRGNFPDRFSGHQFPNYSSELNVNALLLGDSALYLCASSGTGHEQFFGPGTRLTVL.

This chain connects TRBV12-5 to TRBJ2-1, with 10 bases identical to TRBD1. Germline loops: CDR1 LGHNT, CDR2 FRNRAP. J was trimmed by 0 bases and V by 6 bases; bases with no gene match: 5. This CDR3 has 16 amino acids. CDR3 residues: CASGPGQGSSYNEQFF. The CDR3 DNA is TGTGCTAGTGGCCCGGGACAGGGGAGCTCCTACAATGAGCAGTTCTTC.

V is TRBV7-9 and J is TRBJ2-3; TRBD2 aligns across 7 bases. CDR3 length: 16 residues. The V gene end was trimmed by 4 bases and the J gene end by 3 bases; junction bases not matched to a gene: 10. Germline V CDR1 and CDR2: SEHNR, FQNEAQ (reference sequence). CDR3: CASSSHIGGGTDTQYF. The CDR3 coding sequence is TGTGCCAGCAGCTCCCACATTGGCGGGGGTACAGATACGCAGTATTTT.

The rearrangement links TRBV5-6 to TRBJ2-3; perhaps D is TRBD1 or TRBD2 (5 bases each). Between the trimmed V and J ends, which lost 0 bases and 6 bases, there was a span of 14 bases. The CDR3 covers 15 residues. The germline CDR1 and CDR2 sequences are SGHDT and YYEEEE. The CDR3 DNA is TGTGCCAGCAGCTTGGTTCGGGACCCCACGGATACGCAGTATTTT. It translates to CASSLVRDPTDTQYF.

The table lists this clone with a count of one. This sequence joins TRBV29-1 and TRBJ1-5; D not certain. The CDR3 is 13 residues long. Germline assignment: CDR1 SQVTM and CDR2 ANQGSEA. Trimming took off 2 bases at V and 7 bases at J, with 12 bases between the two ends. This CDR3 is CSVEMGLGQPQHF. The CDR3 DNA sequence: TGCAGCGTTGAAATGGGCCTGGGGCAGCCCCAGCATTTT.

V and J are TRBV6-5 and TRBJ2-2; maybe TRBD1 (5 bases). The germline CDR1 and CDR2 sequences are MNHEY and SVGAGI. CDR3 length: 16 residues. V lost 0 bases to trimming and J lost 5 bases, with 13 bases between them. The CDR3 nucleotides are TGTGCCAGCAGTTACTCCGGTCAGGGAATAACCGGGGAGCTGTTTTTT. Protein sequence: CASSYSGQGITGELFF.

The J gene is TRBJ2-7, the V gene TRBV7-9; D is uncertain. The CDR3 consists of 14 residues. V lost 1 base and J 0 bases, leaving 7 bases between the germline ends. Germline V CDR1 and CDR2: SEHNR, FQNEAQ (reference sequence). The CDR3 here is CASSLGSLSYEQYF. The CDR3 DNA sequence: TGTGCCAGCAGCTTAGGGTCCCTCTCCTACGAGCAGTACTTC.

As for this clone: The sample carries other DNA sequences with the same CDR3. This chain uses TRBV27 with TRBJ1-5, with 8 positions matching TRBD1. This CDR3 region has 14 residues. From germline, CDR1 is MNHEY and CDR2 SMNVEV (reference sequence). The junction had 8 bases not matched to a gene; V was cut back by 8 bases and J by 5 bases. This CDR3 is CASRLGQGDQPQHF. In nucleotides, the CDR3 is TGTGCCAGCCGTCTCGGACAGGGCGATCAGCCCCAGCATTTT.

The J gene is TRBJ2-1, the V gene TRBV7-9; D may correspond to TRBD1 or TRBD2 (5 bases each). Germline V CDR1 and CDR2: SEHNR, FQNEAQ (reference sequence). CDR3 length equals 12 residues. The V gene lost 1 base and the J gene lost 12 bases, with 10 bases spanning the gap. DNA of the CDR3: TGTGCCAGCAGCTTAGGGGACCCTTGGCAGTTCTTC. This gives the protein CASSLGDPWQFF.

The genes are TRBV13 and TRBJ2-3; D unresolved. With 4 bases removed from V and 5 bases from J, the gap between germline ends came to 4 bases. Germline CDR1 PRHDT, CDR2 FYEKMQ (reference sequence). The CDR3 contains 11 residues. The CDR3 loop is CASSYEDTQYF. In nucleotides, the CDR3 is TGTGCCAGCAGCTACGAAGATACGCAGTATTTT. Supplemented by reference TRBV13 and TRBJ2-3, the full variable domain reads AAGVIQSPRHLIKEKRETATLKCYPIPRHDTVYWYQQGPGQDPQFLISFYEKMQSDKGSIPDRFSAQQFSDYHSELNMSSLELGDSALYFCASSYEDTQYFGPGTRLTVL.

The J gene is TRBJ2-7, the V gene TRBV27; 8 bases align to TRBD1. V lost 6 bases, J lost 5 bases, and 9 bases stayed unmatched. This CDR3 has 14 amino acids. The germline V gene has CDR1 MNHEY and CDR2 SMNVEV (reference sequence). Written as DNA, the CDR3 is TGTGCCAGCAGACCAACCGGACAGGGTAACGAGCAGTACTTC. Its protein is CASRPTGQGNEQYF.

This clone was observed once. The chain couples TRBV4-1 to TRBJ2-7; 10 bases line up with TRBD1. The CDR3 extends over 16 amino acids. Germline V gene data show CDR1 as MGHRA and CDR2 as YSYEKL. V trimming: 2 bases; J trimming: 0 bases; junction bases outside the gene matches: 4. Written as DNA, the CDR3 is TGCGCCAGCAGCCAATACGGGACAGGGGACTCCTACGAGCAGTACTTC. Its translation: CASSQYGTGDSYEQYF.

This sequence joins TRBV6-5 and TRBJ1-2; D gene ambiguous. This CDR3 spans 13 amino acids. V was trimmed by 2 bases and J by 6 bases, leaving 10 bases between them. CDR1 MNHEY and CDR2 SVGAGI come from the germline V gene. Here the CDR3 DNA reads TGTGCCAGCAGTTACGGAGGGAGGGATGGCTACACCTTC. Translation gives CASSYGGRDGYTF.